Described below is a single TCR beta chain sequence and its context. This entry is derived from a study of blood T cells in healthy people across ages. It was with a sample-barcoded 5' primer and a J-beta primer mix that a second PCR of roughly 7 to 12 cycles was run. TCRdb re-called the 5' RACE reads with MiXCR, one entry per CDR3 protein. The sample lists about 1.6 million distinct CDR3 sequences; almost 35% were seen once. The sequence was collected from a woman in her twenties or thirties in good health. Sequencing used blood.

The CDR3 spells CASSFGGTSVSLEQYF. CDR3 in DNA: TGTGCCAGCAGTTTTGGGGGAACTAGCGTGTCTCTCGAGCAGTACTTC. V and J are TRBV28 and TRBJ2-7; TRBD2 matches at 7 bases. CDR1 is MDHEN, CDR2 SYDVKM, per germline. With 3 bases clipped from V and 6 bases from J, the junction kept 14 bases outside the gene matches. The CDR3 consists of 16 residues.